This entry is about one T cell receptor beta chain. No antigen is known for it. Reverse transcribing all isolated RNA meant expressed TCRB transcripts were sequenced. Deep immunoSEQ sequencing covered naive, central memory and regulatory T cell samples. TCRdb's table, derived via immunoSEQ multiplex PCR, lists solely in-frame clones and lacks some. The sample lists 120,000 or so clones, roughly 17% occurring once. The data are from a study of beta chain features in type 1 diabetes. Overall study context: Cells sorted and examined across all samples totaled approximately 100,000,000.

General observations from the study: Among all four CD4+ subsets, Type 1 diabetes patients had TCRB CDR3s that were moderately but significantly shorter.

V shed 3 bases and J 2 bases; nucleotides not matched to a gene: 9. CDR3 size: 19 residues. CDR1 is MNHEY and CDR2 is SMNVEV in the germline V gene (reference sequence). This chain joins TRBV27 and TRBJ2-2, with 13 nucleotides matching TRBD2. This TCR derives from a young man with type 1 diabetes. What was sequenced was central memory CD4+ T cells from blood. The CDR3 loop reads CASSFLPGLAGVNTGELFF. The CDR3 DNA reads TGTGCCAGCAGTTTTCTCCCCGGACTAGCGGGGGTTAACACCGGGGAGCTGTTTTTT.